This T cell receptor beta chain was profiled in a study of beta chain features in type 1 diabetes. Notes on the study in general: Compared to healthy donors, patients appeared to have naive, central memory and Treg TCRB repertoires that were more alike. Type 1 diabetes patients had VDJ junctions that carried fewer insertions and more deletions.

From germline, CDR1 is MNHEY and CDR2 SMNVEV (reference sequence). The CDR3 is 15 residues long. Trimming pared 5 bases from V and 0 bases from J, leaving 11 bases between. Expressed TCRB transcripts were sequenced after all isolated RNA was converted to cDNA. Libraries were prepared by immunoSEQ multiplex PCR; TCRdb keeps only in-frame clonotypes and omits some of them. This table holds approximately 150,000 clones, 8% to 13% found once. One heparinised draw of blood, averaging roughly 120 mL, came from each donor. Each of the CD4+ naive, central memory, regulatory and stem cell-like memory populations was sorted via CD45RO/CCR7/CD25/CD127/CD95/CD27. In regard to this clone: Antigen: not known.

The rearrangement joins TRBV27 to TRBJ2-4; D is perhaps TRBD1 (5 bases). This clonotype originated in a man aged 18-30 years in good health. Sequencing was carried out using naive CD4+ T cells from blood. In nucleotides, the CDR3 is TGTGCCAGCAGTATCCAGGGATTAGCCAAAAACATTCAGTACTTC. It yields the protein CASSIQGLAKNIQYF.